The 19 T cell receptor beta chains reported below all come from one sample, sequenced in a study of graft-versus-host responses after intestinal transplantation. Antigens for these TCRs are unknown. Assay: immunoSEQ multiplex PCR; the TCRdb copy retains only in-frame clones and omits some. The sample contains some 86,000 clones, 90% to 95% of which appear only once. This material consisted of unstimulated CD4+ T cells sorted from spleen or lymph node cells, taken before intestinal transplant. The receptors derive from a human donor who received an intestinal transplant.

This clone was observed a single time. The chain carries TRBV10-2 and TRBJ2-7; TRBD2 is a possible D gene (6 bases). CDR1 and CDR2 (germline): WSHSY, SAAADI. The CDR3 consists of 12 residues. Between the trimmed V and J ends, which lost 6 bases and 2 bases, there was a span of 8 bases. The CDR3 is CASRRGAYEQYF. CDR3 DNA sequence: TGCGCCAGCAGGCGGGGCGCCTACGAGCAGTACTTC.

This sequence joins TRBV5-5 and TRBJ2-3; 9 bases align to TRBD2. The CDR3 totals 15 residues. Germline V gives CDR1 SGHKS, CDR2 YYEKEE (reference sequence). The junction had 0 bases not matched to a gene; V was cut back by 0 bases and J by 1 base. CDR3 in DNA: TGTGCCAGCAGCTTGGTAGCGGGGGGCACAGATACGCAGTATTTT. Residues: CASSLVAGGTDTQYF.

The V call is TRBV12-5, the J call TRBJ1-4; 9 bases are a match to TRBD1. Germline lookup yields CDR1 LGHNT and CDR2 FRNRAP. The CDR3 is 16 amino acids. Trimming at V came to 0 bases and at J to 7 bases, leaving 6 bases not matched to a gene. The CDR3 DNA is TGTGCTAGTGGTTTGGTACTGGGGACAGGGTCTGAAAAACTGTTTTTT. This translates into CASGLVLGTGSEKLFF.

This clone was found once. The rearrangement joins TRBV29-1 to TRBJ2-7, with D possibly TRBD2 on 5 matching bases. This CDR3 comprises 14 residues. V was trimmed by 0 bases and J by 5 bases, leaving 14 bases between them. The germline CDR1 and CDR2 sequences are SQVTM and ANQGSEA. CDR3 in DNA: TGCAGCGTTGAAGATATAGAGGGTGGGGACGAGCAGTACTTC. The encoded protein is CSVEDIEGGDEQYF.

CDR3 sequence: CASSHGTGRETQYF. In DNA form, the CDR3 reads TGCGCCAGCAGCCATGGGACAGGGCGGGAGACCCAGTACTTC. V gene TRBV4-3 combines with J gene TRBJ2-5; TRBD1 matches 9 bases. With 3 bases clipped from V and 5 bases from J, the junction kept 4 bases outside the gene matches. The CDR3 loop spans 14 amino acids. The germline gives CDR1 LGHNA, CDR2 YSLEER.

The chain uses TRBV2 and TRBJ1-1; D is unclear. CDR3 length: 13 residues. V was pared by 2 bases and J by 1 base, with 5 bases between. CDR1 is SNHLY and CDR2 is FYNNEI in the germline V gene. Here the CDR3 reads CASSEMRNTEAFF. The CDR3 nucleotides read TGTGCCAGCAGTGAAATGAGGAACACTGAAGCTTTCTTT. Variable domain in full (rest from reference TRBV2 and TRBJ1-1): EPEVTQTPSHQVTQMGQEVILRCVPISNHLYFYWYRQILGQKVEFLVSFYNNEISEKSEIFDDQFSVERPDGSNFTLKIRSTKLEDSAMYFCASSEMRNTEAFFGQGTRLTVV.

J is TRBJ2-5 and V is TRBV27, with 7 bases that match TRBD1. CDR1 MNHEY and CDR2 SMNVEV come from the germline V gene (reference sequence). V lost 4 bases and J lost 7; bases outside the gene matches: 12. The CDR3 has 15 amino acids. The chain's CDR3 is CASSSRDRVRATQYF. The CDR3 DNA sequence: TGTGCCAGCAGTTCCCGAGACAGGGTGAGAGCGACCCAGTACTTC.

This chain joins TRBV10-2 and TRBJ1-1; a weak D match, TRBD1 (6 bases). Germline V gives CDR1 WSHSY, CDR2 SAAADI. This CDR3 spans 17 amino acids. The V and J ends lost 3 bases and 0 bases respectively, with 17 bases between them. In DNA, the CDR3 is TGCGCCAGCAGTGACCCCGCACCGGGACACATGAACACTGAAGCTTTCTTT. Its translation is CASSDPAPGHMNTEAFF.

This clone was observed a single time. The V call is TRBV15, the J call TRBJ1-2; TRBD1 is a possible D gene (6 bases). Germline V gives CDR1 LNHNV, CDR2 YYDKDF (reference sequence). The length of the CDR3 is 14 residues. The V and J ends lost 5 bases and 13 bases respectively, with 23 bases between them. CDR3 sequence reads: CATSPAADSPLFTF. CDR3 nucleotide sequence: TGTGCCACCAGCCCCGCGGCGGACAGCCCTCTTTTCACCTTC.

This chain connects TRBV27 to TRBJ2-7; maybe TRBD2 (7 bases). The CDR3 totals 15 residues. CDR1 and CDR2 (germline): MNHEY, SMNVEV (reference sequence). V lost 7 bases, J lost 1 base, and 17 bases lay in between. CDR3 sequence: CASKGGGAPSYEQYF. The CDR3 DNA reads as TGTGCCAGCAAGGGCGGGGGCGCCCCATCCTACGAGCAGTACTTC.

The chain recombines TRBV5-4 with TRBJ2-7, with D perhaps TRBD1 (5 bases). The V end lost 5 bases, the J end lost 3 bases, and 15 bases lay between the germline ends. In germline, CDR1 is SGHNT, CDR2 YYREEE (reference sequence). The CDR3 runs 14 residues. The CDR3 bases are TGTGCCAGCAGATCCCAAGACAGCCTCTACGAGCAGTACTTC. Translated: CASRSQDSLYEQYF.

The chain recombines TRBV6-1 with TRBJ1-2, with 9 nucleotides matching TRBD1. From germline, CDR1 is MNHNS and CDR2 SASEGT. The CDR3 is 15 residues long. The ends lost 5 bases at V and 6 bases at J; junction bases unmatched: 10. CDR3 loop: CASSREGGTGNGYTF. The CDR3 nucleotides read TGTGCCAGCAGTCGCGAAGGTGGGACAGGGAATGGCTACACCTTC.

This chain links TRBV10-3 with TRBJ2-7, with D perhaps matching TRBD1 (7 bases). Trimming shortened V by 6 bases and J by 2 bases, and 17 bases separated the two germline ends. Germline V gives CDR1 ENHRY, CDR2 SYGVKD. The CDR3 covers 15 residues. In nucleotides, the CDR3 is TGTGCCATCAGGGGCGGGACAGACGAACCCTACGAGCAGTACTTC. Encoded protein: CAIRGGTDEPYEQYF.

This clone was found once. The V and J genes are TRBV6-5 and TRBJ2-3, with D perhaps matching TRBD1 (6 bases). The V gene's germline CDR1 is MNHEY and CDR2 SVGAGI. This CDR3 has 15 amino acids. The V end was cut by 10 bases, the J end by 4 bases, with 21 bases between. The CDR3 sequence is CATFGTSQGSDTQYF. CDR3 DNA: TGTGCCACCTTCGGGACCTCGCAGGGGTCAGATACGCAGTATTTT.

This clone was found once. The gene calls are TRBV9 and TRBJ2-2; 8 bases are a match to TRBD2. Germline V gives CDR1 SGDLS, CDR2 YYNGEE. CDR3 length: 16 residues. V was pared by 2 bases and J by 2 bases, with 5 bases of the junction left unmatched. CDR3 loop: CASSVMAGGNTGELFF. In DNA form, the CDR3 reads TGTGCCAGCAGCGTCATGGCGGGGGGCAACACCGGGGAGCTGTTTTTT.

The chain is built from TRBV9 and TRBJ2-5; TRBD2 agrees at 11 bases. With V trimmed by 4 bases and J by 5 bases, 4 bases remained unmatched. The CDR3 is made up of 14 amino acids. Per the germline V gene, CDR1 is SGDLS and CDR2 is YYNGEE. CDR3 bases: TGTGCCAGCAGCTCCCGGACTAGCGGGGAGACCCAGTACTTC. This translates into CASSSRTSGETQYF.

V and J are TRBV19 and TRBJ1-5; 8 bases agree with TRBD1. The CDR3 is made up of 18 amino acids. Germline V lookup: CDR1 LNHDA, CDR2 SQIVND (reference sequence). V shed 5 bases and J 6 bases; nucleotides not matched to a gene: 18. Here the CDR3 DNA reads TGTGCCAGTAGTCCAGCCGGGACAGGCCCCGTTGGGGGTCAGCCCCAGCATTTT. Translated, it gives CASSPAGTGPVGGQPQHF.

V and J are TRBV19 and TRBJ2-1; TRBD2 is a possible D gene (6 bases). Germline V CDR1 and CDR2: LNHDA, SQIVND (reference sequence). Trimming took 2 bases from V and 7 from J, leaving 18 bases between them. The CDR3 is made up of 16 amino acids. The CDR3 is CASSILTGVSSNEQFF. CDR3 nucleotides: TGTGCCAGTAGTATATTGACGGGGGTCTCTAGTAATGAGCAGTTCTTC.

The chain has TRBV19 and TRBJ1-2; the match to TRBD1 covers 10 bases. V dropped 3 bases and J dropped 3; count of bases not matched to a gene: 1. The CDR3 sequence is 14 residues long. The V gene's germline CDR1 is LNHDA and CDR2 SQIVND (reference sequence). CDR3 sequence: CASSMGTGDYGYTF. The CDR3 bases are TGTGCCAGTAGTATGGGGACAGGGGACTATGGCTACACCTTC.